Each of the 24 T cell receptor beta chains below was sequenced from the same sample in a study of T-cell reconstitution after alpha-beta-depleted transplantation in children (dated by TCRdb to the mid-2010s). Preparation of the library involved PCR. The data were produced on an Illumina HiSeq 2500. To normalize quantification of the TCRbeta repertoire, the TCR libraries were built with molecular barcoding that relied on unique molecular identifiers. The public sequencing data were trimmed at Q25 with fastp and processed into clonotypes with MiXCR by TCRdb, which kept only in-frame beta chains. Each record represents a unique CDR3 protein, reported with the most common genes and DNA among its rows. In all, the sample holds about 500,000 distinct CDR3 sequences, and 32% of those were seen once. More than 2% of the sample comes from the top ten. The sample in question was PBMCs from the stem cell graft donor, obtained from the stem cell graft. These receptors were taken from a human donor who donated a stem cell graft to a child with aplastic anemia.

In its sample, this clonotype was seen once. The chain carries TRBV7-2 and TRBJ2-1, with D tentatively TRBD2 (6 bases). The CDR3 is 16 residues long. Germline V lookup: CDR1 SGHTA, CDR2 FQGNSA. V was pared by 5 bases and J by 0 bases, with 14 bases between. CDR3: CASSVLGGSSYNEQFF. For the CDR3, the DNA is TGTGCCAGCAGCGTTCTCGGGGGTAGCTCCTACAATGAGCAGTTCTTC.

The rearrangement links TRBV7-9 to TRBJ2-7; 8 positions agree with TRBD2. The CDR3 contains 14 residues. Germline CDR1 SEHNR, CDR2 FQNEAQ (reference sequence). V gave up 3 bases and J gave up 7 bases; unmatched junction bases: 8. The CDR3 bases are TGTGCCAGCAGCTTTACTAGCGGAGCGGGGGAGCAGTACTTC. Translation: CASSFTSGAGEQYF.

The J gene is TRBJ2-7, the V gene TRBV20-1; TRBD2 might be the D (6 bases). V gave up 4 bases and J gave up 2 bases, with 18 bases separating them. Germline values: CDR1 DFQATT, CDR2 SNEGSKA (reference sequence). This CDR3 spans 15 amino acids. The CDR3 DNA is TGCAGTGCTAATGGGGTGGGAGGCCCAGCCTACGAGCAGTACTTC. Protein product: CSANGVGGPAYEQYF.

This clonotype was counted a few times. DNA for the CDR3: TGTGCCAGCAGATCCAATGACGAGCAGTACTTC. Residues: CASRSNDEQYF. The chain employs TRBV6-6 and TRBJ2-7; D gene uncertain. CDR1 MNHNY and CDR2 SVGAGI come from the germline V gene (reference sequence). This CDR3 region has 11 residues. Trimming stripped 6 bases from V and 5 bases from J, with 8 bases between.

The chain joins TRBV18 to TRBJ2-2, with D uncertain. The CDR3 runs to 14 residues. Germline V gene sequence: CDR1 KGHSH, CDR2 LQKENI. Trimming pared 2 bases from V and 5 bases from J, leaving 9 bases between. In nucleotides, the CDR3 is TGTGCCAGCTCACCATCAACCGAGACCGGGGAGCTGTTTTTT. It codes for CASSPSTETGELFF.

The chain combines TRBV12-3 or TRBV12-4 with TRBJ2-5, with TRBD1 matching 8 bases. V was clipped by 6 bases and J by 1 base; unmatched bases: 1. The CDR3 covers 13 residues. The CDR3 DNA reads as TGTGCCAGCAGAACAGGGGGCCAAGAGACCCAGTACTTC. Its translation: CASRTGGQETQYF.

V is TRBV6-5 and J is TRBJ2-2; the D gene could be TRBD1 or TRBD2 (7 bases each). V dropped 2 bases and J dropped 2 bases, with 12 bases sitting between them. The CDR3 has 16 residues. Germline-derived CDR1 and CDR2 are MNHEY and SVGAGI. The chain's CDR3 is CASSYQGGANTGELFF. The CDR3 bases are TGTGCCAGCAGTTACCAGGGGGGGGCTAACACCGGGGAGCTGTTTTTT.

V and J are TRBV15 and TRBJ2-7, with D maybe TRBD1 (6 bases). V was shortened by 5 bases and J by 5 bases, with 16 bases between the two germline ends. This CDR3 is built from 14 residues. The germline V gene has CDR1 LNHNV and CDR2 YYDKDF (reference sequence). The CDR3 region is CATSADRLGDEQYV. The CDR3 nucleotides read TGTGCCACCAGCGCCGACAGGCTGGGCGACGAGCAGTACGTC.

This clonotype was picked up one time. The rearrangement joins TRBV5-1 to TRBJ2-1, with D perhaps matching TRBD1 (6 bases). The germline V and J ends were trimmed by 3 bases and 0 bases, with 10 bases remaining between them. The CDR3 runs to 15 residues. The germline V gene has CDR1 SGHRS and CDR2 YFSETQ. CDR3 DNA: TGCGCCAGCAGCTCGGACAGACCCTCCTACAATGAGCAGTTCTTC. It encodes CASSSDRPSYNEQFF.

The V call is TRBV11-2, the J call TRBJ2-7, with D hard to call. This CDR3 has 13 residues. Trimming took off 2 bases at V and 3 bases at J, with 8 bases between the two ends. Germline assignment: CDR1 SGHAT and CDR2 FQNNGV. CDR3 sequence: CASSLSLDYEQYV. CDR3 sequence (DNA): TGTGCCAGCAGCTTATCCTTGGACTACGAGCAGTACGTC.

The chain recombines TRBV4-2 with TRBJ2-7; tentatively, D is TRBD1 (6 bases). Trimming stripped 4 bases from V and 2 bases from J, with 12 bases between. Germline V gene data show CDR1 as LGHNA and CDR2 as YNFKEQ. CDR3 length equals 14 residues. CDR3 amino acids: CASSRPTGPYEQYF. As DNA, the CDR3 is TGTGCCAGCAGCCGACCTACAGGGCCCTACGAGCAGTACTTC.

V gene TRBV19 combines with J gene TRBJ1-2; D might be TRBD1 (5 bases). Germline V gene sequence: CDR1 LNHDA, CDR2 SQIVND (reference sequence). The CDR3 extends over 11 amino acids. V was trimmed by 3 bases and J by 8 bases, leaving 7 bases between them. The CDR3 bases are TGTGCCAGTAGTATTGGGGGAGGCTACACCTTC. It specifies CASSIGGGYTF. The full variable domain, rest sourced from reference TRBV19 and TRBJ1-2, is DGGITQSPKYLFRKEGQNVTLSCEQNLNHDAMYWYRQDPGQGLRLIYYSQIVNDFQKGDIAEGYSVSREKKESFPLTVTSAQKNPTAFYLCASSIGGGYTFGSGTRLTVV.

The CDR3 spells CSAGGGAETQYF. The CDR3 nucleotides read TGCAGCGCGGGGGGGGGAGCTGAGACCCAGTACTTC. The V and J genes are TRBV29-1 and TRBJ2-5; 8 bases are a match to TRBD2. In germline, CDR1 is SQVTM, CDR2 ANQGSEA. CDR3 length equals 12 residues. The trim removed 7 bases at V and 5 bases at J, leaving 6 bases unmatched.

This clonotype was counted once. The rearrangement joins TRBV24-1 to TRBJ1-1; D is undetermined. CDR1 and CDR2 from the germline V gene are KGHDR and SFDVKD. V was shortened by 6 bases and J by 6 bases, with 13 bases between the two germline ends. The CDR3 spans 13 residues. The CDR3 DNA reads TGTGCCACCAGTAGTTGGGTCGGGGCTGAAGCTTTCTTT. It specifies CATSSWVGAEAFF.

This chain uses TRBV20-1 with TRBJ1-5, with 7 bases aligning to TRBD1. The CDR3 length is 16 residues. Germline V gene lookup returns CDR1 DFQATT and CDR2 SNEGSKA (reference sequence). The junction had 10 bases not matched to a gene; V was cut back by 2 bases and J by 3 bases. CDR3 loop: CSARQGQDGTNQPQHF. CDR3 nucleotide sequence: TGCAGTGCTAGACAAGGACAGGACGGGACCAATCAGCCCCAGCATTTT.

V is TRBV5-5 and J is TRBJ2-1; 10 nucleotides line up with TRBD2. This CDR3 spans 19 amino acids. Looked up from germline, CDR1 is SGHKS and CDR2 is YYEKEE (reference sequence). Germline trimming cut 2 bases from V and 4 bases from J; bases unmatched to any gene: 15. In DNA, the CDR3 is TGTGCCAGCAGCTTATGGTACGGGTCTAGCGGGAGTTCTTACAATGAGCAGTTCTTC. It translates to CASSLWYGSSGSSYNEQFF.

The gene calls are TRBV6-2 or TRBV6-3 and TRBJ1-1; D possibly corresponds to TRBD1 (5 bases). Trimming shortened V by 4 bases and J by 0 bases, and 18 bases separated the two germline ends. The CDR3 is made up of 17 amino acids. Germline CDR1 MNHEY, CDR2 SVGEGT. The CDR3 DNA is TGTGCCAGCAGTTGGGGACTGGCAAGAGACATGAACACTGAAGCTTTCTTT. Its protein is CASSWGLARDMNTEAFF.

This clonotype was counted a single time. The CDR3 loop reads CSGARQTQETQYF. CDR3 nucleotides: TGCAGCGGTGCCAGACAGACCCAAGAGACCCAGTACTTC. The chain uses TRBV29-1 and TRBJ2-5; D may be TRBD1 (5 bases). V lost 7 bases and J 1 base, leaving 13 bases between the germline ends. The length of the CDR3 is 13 residues. The germline V gene encodes CDR1 SQVTM and CDR2 ANQGSEA.

V usage is TRBV7-3 and J usage is TRBJ2-1; D gene ambiguous. V lost 2 bases, J lost 3 bases, and 11 bases lay in between. This CDR3 is 15 amino acids long. The germline V gene has CDR1 SGHTA and CDR2 FQGTGA. CDR3 bases: TGTGCCAGCAGCTTAGGCGCAGGAAACTACAATGAGCAGTTCTTC. This sequence encodes CASSLGAGNYNEQFF. The complete variable domain, with remaining parts taken from reference TRBV7-3 and TRBJ2-1, reads GAGVSQTPSNKVTEKGKYVELRCDPISGHTALYWYRQSLGQGPEFLIYFQGTGAADDSGLPNDRFFAVRPEGSVSTLKIQRTERGDSAVYLCASSLGAGNYNEQFFGPGTRLTVL.

With respect to this clonotype: A read error may produce the germline difference seen at one junction end. The V gene is TRBV7-3, the J gene TRBJ1-3; 10 bases are shared with TRBD1. The CDR3 is 17 amino acids. The germline CDR1 and CDR2 sequences are SGHTA and FQGTGA. The CDR3 DNA sequence: TGTGCCAGCAGCATAACGACTCCGGGACAGGGGAGGAACACCATATATTTT. Residues: CASSITTPGQGRNTIYF.

In this sample, this clonotype turned up a few times. The chain uses TRBV7-2 and TRBJ1-3, with 9 bases fitting TRBD1. Germline CDR1 and CDR2: SGHTA and FQGNSA. V shed 6 bases, J shed 8 bases, and the junction held 17 bases outside the gene matches. This CDR3 spans 17 amino acids. CDR3 region: CASRPSGTGKFLDTIYF. In DNA form, the CDR3 reads TGTGCCAGCAGACCTAGCGGGACAGGGAAATTCTTAGACACCATATATTTT.

This clonotype occurred a few times. V usage is TRBV12-3 or TRBV12-4 and J usage is TRBJ2-5; D may be TRBD1 or TRBD2 (5 bases each). CDR3 length: 14 residues. The V gene lost 7 bases and the J gene lost 5 bases, with 17 bases spanning the gap. The CDR3 loop is CASTSVGDGETQYF. The CDR3 DNA sequence: TGTGCCAGCACCTCGGTAGGGGACGGGGAGACCCAGTACTTC.

This rearrangement joins TRBV7-2 to TRBJ1-3, with D uncertain. There are 12 residues in the CDR3. The germline CDR1 and CDR2 sequences are SGHTA and FQGNSA. The V gene lost 4 bases and the J gene lost 8 bases, with 9 bases spanning the gap. CDR3: CASSYTRDTIYF. The CDR3 nucleotides read TGTGCCAGCAGCTACACTAGGGACACCATATATTTT.

The V gene is TRBV9, the J gene TRBJ1-2; 8 bases map to TRBD1. Germline V gene lookup returns CDR1 SGDLS and CDR2 YYNGEE. CDR3 size: 15 residues. J lost 8 bases, V lost 0 bases, and 9 bases had no gene match. CDR3 bases: TGTGCCAGCAGCGTAGCGTGGCAGGGGGCGCAAGGCTACACCTTC. The encoded protein is CASSVAWQGAQGYTF.